What follows are 2 T cell receptor beta chains derived from one specimen sequenced in a study of blood T cell repertoires in COVID-19. Using immunoSEQ multiplex PCR, the repertoire was profiled, and TCRdb retains in-frame clones only, with some absent. The sample carries approximately 330,000 clones, 80% to 90% recorded once. Specimen: peripheral blood. These TCRs come from a man younger than 45 with COVID-19, enrolled during active disease.

The chain has TRBV28 and TRBJ1-5; the match to TRBD1 covers 7 bases. Germline lookup yields CDR1 MDHEN and CDR2 SYDVKM. CDR3 length equals 16 residues. V lost 5 bases and J lost 3; bases outside the gene matches: 10. CDR3 nucleotides: TGTGCCAGCAGTCTGCGGCCGGGACAGCCCAATCAGCCCCAGCATTTT. Its protein is CASSLRPGQPNQPQHF.

This clone appeared once. The chain joins TRBV5-6 to TRBJ1-2, with 8 bases that match TRBD1. Germline CDR1 SGHDT, CDR2 YYEEEE. The CDR3 sequence is 14 residues long. V lost 2 bases, J lost 4 bases, and 4 bases stayed unmatched. The CDR3 DNA reads as TGTGCCAGCAGCTTACAGGGGGTAGGCTATGGCTACACCTTC. Translation gives CASSLQGVGYGYTF.